Following are 9 T cell receptor beta chains from one sample sequenced in a study of blood T cell repertoires in COVID-19. Produced via immunoSEQ multiplex PCR; TCRdb's table is partial and in-frame only. This repertoire shows more than 200,000 clones, 88% found once; its top ten account for around 6.3%. Specimen: peripheral blood. The receptors come from a woman aged 30 to 39 with COVID-19, enrolled during active disease.

The genes are TRBV7-9 and TRBJ2-5, with a tentative D call TRBD2 (7 bases). Per the germline V gene, CDR1 is SEHNR and CDR2 is FQNEAQ (reference sequence). Trimming left V 8 bases short and J 2 bases short, with 9 bases between. This CDR3 is 12 amino acids long. CDR3 region: CASGGAQETQYF. CDR3 coding DNA: TGTGCCAGCGGGGGGGCTCAAGAGACCCAGTACTTC.

V usage is TRBV5-1 and J usage is TRBJ1-4; tentative D call: TRBD1 (5 bases). Germline loops: CDR1 SGHRS, CDR2 YFSETQ. V shed 0 bases and J shed 0 bases, with 21 bases lying between them. CDR3 length: 20 residues. The chain's CDR3 is CASSLAPRGPSSATNEKLFF. Written as DNA, the CDR3 is TGCGCCAGCAGCTTGGCTCCGCGGGGACCCAGCTCCGCAACTAATGAAAAACTGTTTTTT. The complete variable domain, with remaining parts taken from reference TRBV5-1 and TRBJ1-4, reads KAGVTQTPRYLIKTRGQQVTLSCSPISGHRSVSWYQQTPGQGLQFLFEYFSETQRNKGNFPGRFSGRQFSNSRSEMNVSTLELGDSALYLCASSLAPRGPSSATNEKLFFGSGTQLSVL.

J is TRBJ1-5 and V is TRBV9, with D tentatively TRBD1 (5 bases). CDR1 SGDLS and CDR2 YYNGEE come from the germline V gene. Trimming cost V 3 bases and J 0 bases, with 7 bases left between them. The CDR3 sequence is 14 residues long. CDR3 in amino acids: CASSEGISNQPQHF. The CDR3 DNA reads TGTGCCAGCAGCGAGGGGATTAGCAATCAGCCCCAGCATTTT.

This sequence joins TRBV2 and TRBJ2-1; 9 bases align to TRBD1. After removal of 0 bases from V and 2 bases from J, the junction contained 11 bases not matched to a gene. The germline gives CDR1 SNHLY, CDR2 FYNNEI. The CDR3 has 19 amino acids. CDR3: CASSEADVFHRGPYNEQFF. CDR3 DNA: TGTGCCAGCAGTGAAGCAGACGTTTTTCACAGGGGGCCCTACAATGAGCAGTTCTTC.

This chain uses TRBV5-6 with TRBJ2-5; 8 nucleotides agree with TRBD1. CDR1 is SGHDT, CDR2 YYEEEE, per germline. Trimming removed 4 bases from V and 1 base from J; junction bases left unmatched: 3. The length of the CDR3 is 14 residues. CDR3 residues: CASSPTGVQETQYF. CDR3 sequence (DNA): TGTGCCAGCAGCCCGACAGGGGTCCAAGAGACCCAGTACTTC.

The gene calls are TRBV5-6 and TRBJ2-3; D may be TRBD2 (6 bases). Germline CDR1 SGHDT, CDR2 YYEEEE. V was clipped by 0 bases and J by 2 bases, with 10 bases between them. The CDR3 runs 15 residues. The CDR3 loop reads CASSLAGDFTDTQYF. CDR3 sequence (DNA): TGTGCCAGCAGCTTGGCGGGGGACTTCACAGATACGCAGTATTTT.

This chain links TRBV19 with TRBJ2-7; 9 nucleotides agree with TRBD2. V dropped 4 bases and J dropped 2; count of bases not matched to a gene: 12. This CDR3 comprises 17 residues. CDR1 and CDR2 from the germline V gene are LNHDA and SQIVND (reference sequence). CDR3 coding DNA: TGTGCCAGTAGTAAGGGGCTAGCGGGGTTTGGGACCTACGAGCAGTACTTC. Its translation is CASSKGLAGFGTYEQYF. The variable domain in full, with the rest retrieved from reference TRBV19 and TRBJ2-7, is DGGITQSPKYLFRKEGQNVTLSCEQNLNHDAMYWYRQDPGQGLRLIYYSQIVNDFQKGDIAEGYSVSREKKESFPLTVTSAQKNPTAFYLCASSKGLAGFGTYEQYFGPGTRLTVT.

The rearrangement uses TRBV9 and TRBJ2-1, with 7 positions matching TRBD2. This CDR3 has 16 residues. Germline V gene data show CDR1 as SGDLS and CDR2 as YYNGEE. V was clipped by 0 bases and J by 1 base; unmatched bases: 4. The chain's CDR3 is CASSVGGRGSYNEQFF. The CDR3 DNA follows: TGTGCCAGCAGCGTAGGGGGGAGGGGTTCCTACAATGAGCAGTTCTTC.

The rearrangement uses TRBV2 and TRBJ2-1, with unresolved D. V was pared by 7 bases and J by 7 bases, with 5 bases between. CDR1 and CDR2 (germline): SNHLY, FYNNEI. CDR3 length: 10 amino acids. CDR3: CASIQNEQFF. Here the CDR3 DNA reads TGTGCCAGCATCCAGAATGAGCAGTTCTTC.